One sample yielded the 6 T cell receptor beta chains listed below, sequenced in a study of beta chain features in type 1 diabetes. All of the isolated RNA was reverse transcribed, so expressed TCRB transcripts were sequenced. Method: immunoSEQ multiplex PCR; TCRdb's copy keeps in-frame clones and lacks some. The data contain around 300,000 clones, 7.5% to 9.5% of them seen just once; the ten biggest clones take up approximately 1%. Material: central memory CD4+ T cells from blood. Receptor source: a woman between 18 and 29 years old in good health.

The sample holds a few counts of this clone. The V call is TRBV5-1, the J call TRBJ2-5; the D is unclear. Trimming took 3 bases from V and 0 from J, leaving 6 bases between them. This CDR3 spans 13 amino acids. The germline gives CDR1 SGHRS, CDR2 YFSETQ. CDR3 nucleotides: TGCGCCAGCAGCTCGGCATACCAAGAGACCCAGTACTTC. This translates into CASSSAYQETQYF.

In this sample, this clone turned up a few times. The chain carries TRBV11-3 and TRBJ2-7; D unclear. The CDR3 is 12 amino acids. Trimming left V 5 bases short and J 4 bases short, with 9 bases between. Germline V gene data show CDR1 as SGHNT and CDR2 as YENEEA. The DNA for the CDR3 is TGTGCCAGCAGCGAGAGACCGTACGAGCAGTACTTC. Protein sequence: CASSERPYEQYF.

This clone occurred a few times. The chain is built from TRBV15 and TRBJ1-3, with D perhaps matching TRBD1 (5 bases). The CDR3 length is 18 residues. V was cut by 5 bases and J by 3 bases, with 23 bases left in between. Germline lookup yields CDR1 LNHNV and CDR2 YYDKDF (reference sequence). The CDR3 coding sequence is TGTGCCACCAGCGGGTCCCACAGGTCAAAGGGATATGGAAACACCATATATTTT. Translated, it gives CATSGSHRSKGYGNTIYF. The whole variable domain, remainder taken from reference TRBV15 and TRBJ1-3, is DAMVIQNPRYQVTQFGKPVTLSCSQTLNHNVMYWYQQKSSQAPKLLFHYYDKDFNNEADTPDNFQSRRPNTSFCFLDIRSPGLGDTAMYLCATSGSHRSKGYGNTIYFGEGSWLTVV.

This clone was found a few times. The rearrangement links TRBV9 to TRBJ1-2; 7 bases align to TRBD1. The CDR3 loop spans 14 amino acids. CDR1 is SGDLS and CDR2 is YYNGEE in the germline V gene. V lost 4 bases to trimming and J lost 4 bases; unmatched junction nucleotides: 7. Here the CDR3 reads CASSPRGTVYGYTF. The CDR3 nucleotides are TGTGCCAGCAGCCCGCGCGGGACAGTCTATGGCTACACCTTC.

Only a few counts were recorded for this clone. Here the CDR3 reads CATRGNLSTDTQYF. The CDR3 coding sequence is TGTGCCACCCGGGGGAACCTGAGCACAGATACGCAGTATTTT. This sequence joins TRBV15 and TRBJ2-3; perhaps TRBD2 as D (6 bases). Germline V gives CDR1 LNHNV, CDR2 YYDKDF (reference sequence). The ends were cut back, 8 bases at V and 0 bases at J, with 12 bases in the middle. This CDR3 contains 14 residues.

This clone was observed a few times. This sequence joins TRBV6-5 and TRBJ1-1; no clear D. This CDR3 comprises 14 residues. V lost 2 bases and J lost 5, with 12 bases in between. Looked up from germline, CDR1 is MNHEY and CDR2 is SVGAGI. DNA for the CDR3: TGTGCCAGCAGTTACAGTCTTACAAGGACTGAAGCTTTCTTT. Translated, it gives CASSYSLTRTEAFF.